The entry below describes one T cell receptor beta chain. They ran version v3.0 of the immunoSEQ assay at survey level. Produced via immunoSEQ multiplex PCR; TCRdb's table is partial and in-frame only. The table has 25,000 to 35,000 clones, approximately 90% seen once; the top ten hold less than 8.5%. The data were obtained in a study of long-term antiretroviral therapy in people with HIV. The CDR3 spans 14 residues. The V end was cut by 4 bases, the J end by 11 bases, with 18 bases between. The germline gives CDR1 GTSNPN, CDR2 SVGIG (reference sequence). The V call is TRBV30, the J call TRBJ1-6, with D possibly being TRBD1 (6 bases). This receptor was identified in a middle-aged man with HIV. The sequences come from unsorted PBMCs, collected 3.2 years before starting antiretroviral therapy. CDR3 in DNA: TGTGCCTGGACCCCGCTGGGGGGCGGCACACCCCTCCACTTT. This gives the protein CAWTPLGGGTPLHF.